Listed here are 29 T cell receptor beta chains from one sample, sequenced in a study of T cell repertoires in cytomegalovirus infection (dated by TCRdb to between 2018 and 2020). The treatment or condition label for this specimen denotes: in vitro stimulation with specific CMV peptide epitopes to enrich CMV-specific T cells. The instrument was an Illumina HiSeq 1500. The public sequencing data were trimmed at Q25 with fastp and processed into clonotypes with MiXCR by TCRdb, which kept only in-frame beta chains. Entries that share a CDR3 protein sequence are merged under the most common genes and DNA. The sample contains some 480,000 distinct CDR3 sequences, 33% of them found a single time. The ten largest clones represent about a sixth of the sample. No antigen is known for these receptors. Sequences were derived from cultured PBMCs, sampled from culture after CMV antigen stimulation. The receptors come from a human donor in good health (CMV status not recorded). Some clones in this sample may be carry-over from other donors' samples.

This clonotype was picked up a small number of times. The rearrangement links TRBV4-3 to TRBJ2-7; D ambiguous. Looked up from germline, CDR1 is LGHNA and CDR2 is YSLEER. This CDR3 has 15 residues. Trimming shortened V by 1 base and J by 0 bases, and 10 bases separated the two germline ends. The CDR3 reads CASSQGPVSSYEQYF. CDR3 DNA sequence: TGCGCCAGCAGCCAAGGCCCAGTCAGCTCCTACGAGCAGTACTTC.

The gene calls are TRBV6-8 and TRBJ1-3; D gene unclear. V dropped 9 bases and J dropped 1 base, with 13 bases sitting between them. The CDR3 consists of 14 residues. Germline assignment: CDR1 MNHGY and CDR2 SAAAGT. The CDR3 bases are TGTGCCAGTCATATTCAGGCGTCTGGAAACACCATATATTTT. This encodes CASHIQASGNTIYF.

CDR3 residues: CASFPAGGPQDTQYF. Here the CDR3 DNA reads TGTGCCAGTTTTCCAGCGGGAGGGCCTCAGGATACGCAGTATTTT. This chain connects TRBV6-2 or TRBV6-3 to TRBJ2-3; 10 bases align to TRBD2. Germline trimming cut 9 bases from V and 6 bases from J; bases unmatched to any gene: 12. Germline V gene sequence: CDR1 MNHEY, CDR2 SVGEGT. The CDR3 runs to 15 residues.

The chain couples TRBV7-6 to TRBJ1-6; possibly TRBD1 for D (6 bases). Germline CDR1 SGHVS, CDR2 FNYEAQ. The CDR3 covers 17 residues. Trimming shortened V by 3 bases and J by 9 bases, and 21 bases separated the two germline ends. The CDR3 protein is CASSFGPTGAGGSPLHF. The CDR3 DNA reads as TGTGCCAGCAGCTTCGGTCCGACGGGGGCTGGGGGTTCACCCCTCCACTTT.

With respect to this clonotype: No conserved phenylalanine or tryptophan is present at the end of the CDR3, so a read error is the likely explanation. The gene calls are TRBV6-6 and TRBJ2-4; 11 bases agree with TRBD1. The germline V gene encodes CDR1 MNHNY and CDR2 SVGAGI (reference sequence). The J segment lost 2 bases and the V segment lost 0 bases, leaving 6 bases of the junction unmatched. The CDR3 is 18 residues long. The CDR3: CASSYSGGQGATKNIQYS. The CDR3 DNA sequence: TGTGCCAGCAGTTACTCAGGCGGACAGGGGGCGACCAAAAACATTCAGTACTCC.

V and J are TRBV27 and TRBJ1-1, with D unresolved. The germline V gene has CDR1 MNHEY and CDR2 SMNVEV (reference sequence). V lost 3 bases and J 2 bases, leaving 7 bases between the germline ends. The CDR3 length is 13 residues. For the CDR3, the DNA is TGTGCCAGCAGTTTTTTAGCTAACACTGAAGCTTTCTTT. This gives the protein CASSFLANTEAFF.

The chain couples TRBV6-8 to TRBJ2-7, with a possible D match to TRBD1 (5 bases). V shed 8 bases and J shed 6 bases, with 23 bases lying between them. In germline, CDR1 is MNHGY, CDR2 SAAAGT. There are 15 residues in the CDR3. DNA for the CDR3: TGTGCCAGCTCCCGACCGGGTAGGGAAAGGGGCGAGCAGTACGTC. Translated, it gives CASSRPGRERGEQYV.

The CDR3 sequence: CASSEMTGVHGYTF. In DNA form, the CDR3 reads TGTGCCAGCAGTGAAATGACAGGGGTACATGGCTACACCTTC. The chain joins TRBV6-1 to TRBJ1-2; 8 positions agree with TRBD1. V was clipped by 2 bases and J by 6 bases; unmatched bases: 5. The CDR3 loop spans 14 amino acids. Germline V lookup: CDR1 MNHNS, CDR2 SASEGT.

The chain employs TRBV4-1 and TRBJ2-7; tentatively, D is TRBD1 (6 bases). This CDR3 spans 13 amino acids. V was cut by 1 base and J by 6 bases, with 10 bases left in between. Germline V lookup: CDR1 MGHRA, CDR2 YSYEKL. The CDR3 DNA follows: TGCGCCAGCAGCCAAGGACAGGATGCCGAGCAGTACGTC. It yields the protein CASSQGQDAEQYV.

This clonotype was seen a few times. The chain is built from TRBV24-1 and TRBJ2-2; TRBD1 aligns across 7 bases. V shed 4 bases, J shed 4 bases, and the junction held 8 bases outside the gene matches. The length of the CDR3 is 16 residues. The germline V gene encodes CDR1 KGHDR and CDR2 SFDVKD. CDR3 sequence: CATSDQTGQATGELFF. The CDR3 DNA is TGTGCCACCAGTGACCAGACAGGGCAAGCCACCGGGGAGCTGTTTTTT.

V usage is TRBV12-3 or TRBV12-4 and J usage is TRBJ1-5; 8 positions match TRBD1. This CDR3 contains 15 residues. V shed 5 bases, J shed 5 bases, and the junction held 8 bases outside the gene matches. CDR3 protein: CASSRTGRKDQPQHF. CDR3 DNA: TGTGCCAGCAGTAGGACAGGGAGGAAAGATCAGCCCCAGCATTTT.

The chain couples TRBV19 to TRBJ2-7; D call uncertain. V lost 3 bases to trimming and J lost 3 bases, with 15 bases between them. Germline V gives CDR1 LNHDA, CDR2 SQIVND (reference sequence). The CDR3 has 15 residues. CDR3 bases: TGTGCCAGTAGTATCCTTCAGGATTCGGTCTACGAGCAGTACTTC. This gives the protein CASSILQDSVYEQYF.

A few counts support this clonotype. The chain links TRBV12-3 or TRBV12-4 to TRBJ2-5, with 7 bases aligning to TRBD1. Trimming cost V 8 bases and J 3 bases; bases outside gene matches: 6. This CDR3 contains 13 residues. CDR3: CASGLTGEETQYF. The CDR3 DNA is TGTGCCAGCGGCCTTACAGGGGAAGAGACCCAGTACTTC.

This clonotype was seen a handful of times. V gene TRBV7-9 combines with J gene TRBJ1-4; 9 bases align to TRBD1. The CDR3 spans 15 residues. V lost 2 bases to trimming and J lost 4 bases; unmatched junction nucleotides: 2. Germline lookup yields CDR1 SEHNR and CDR2 FQNEAQ (reference sequence). The chain's CDR3 is CASSLPGQGNEKLFF. The CDR3 nucleotides are TGTGCCAGCAGCTTACCGGGACAGGGTAATGAAAAACTGTTTTTT.

The rearrangement links TRBV7-9 to TRBJ2-1; possibly TRBD2 for D (5 bases). Trimming removed 4 bases from V and 5 bases from J, with 15 bases in between. CDR1 and CDR2 (germline): SEHNR, FQNEAQ (reference sequence). The CDR3 covers 15 residues. The CDR3 here is CASSSPGRGNNEQFF. The CDR3, as DNA: TGTGCCAGCAGCTCACCGGGCCGAGGGAACAATGAGCAGTTCTTC.

The rearrangement uses TRBV18 and TRBJ1-1; maybe TRBD1 (6 bases). V lost 1 base, J lost 1 base, and 10 bases lay in between. This CDR3 is 15 amino acids long. Germline assignment: CDR1 KGHSH and CDR2 LQKENI. Here the CDR3 DNA reads TGTGCCAGCTCACCACAGGACAGCACGAACACTGAAGCTTTCTTT. This encodes CASSPQDSTNTEAFF.

On this clonotype: A read error may account for a junction end that differs from germline. The genes are TRBV12-5 and TRBJ2-1, with 7 bases that match TRBD2. Germline CDR1 and CDR2: LGHNT and FRNRAP. CDR3 size: 15 residues. CDR3: CARGLGAGVGDEQFF. For the CDR3, the DNA is TGTGCTAGAGGTTTGGGTGCGGGAGTGGGCGATGAGCAGTTCTTC.

The sample holds many counts of this clonotype. The chain carries TRBV7-2 and TRBJ1-5; D perhaps matches TRBD1 (5 bases). The V gene's germline CDR1 is SGHTA and CDR2 FQGNSA. CDR3 length: 16 amino acids. V was trimmed by 4 bases and J by 7 bases, leaving 20 bases between them. The CDR3 bases are TGTGCCAGCAGCTCCCAAGTTCGGGGTGGGGGGCAGCCCCAGCATTTT. This sequence encodes CASSSQVRGGGQPQHF.

V and J are TRBV6-1 and TRBJ2-7, with D hard to call. The CDR3 sequence is 14 residues long. V dropped 6 bases and J dropped 2 bases, with 14 bases sitting between them. The germline V gene has CDR1 MNHNS and CDR2 SASEGT. The CDR3 nucleotides read TGTGCCAGCAGGTCTCTCTCCACGGCCTACGAGCAGTACGTC. This sequence encodes CASRSLSTAYEQYV.

This rearrangement joins TRBV7-6 to TRBJ2-7; D is possibly TRBD2 (7 bases). This CDR3 comprises 17 residues. The V gene lost 5 bases and the J gene lost 1 base, with 21 bases spanning the gap. Germline V gene lookup returns CDR1 SGHVS and CDR2 FNYEAQ. In DNA form, the CDR3 reads TGTGCCAGCAGCCGGGGGGCCGCGGACGGGGGGTCCTACGAGCAGTACTTC. This gives the protein CASSRGAADGGSYEQYF.

This clonotype was counted only a few times. The V and J genes are TRBV7-2 and TRBJ2-1; 14 bases align to TRBD2. The CDR3 has 17 residues. With 5 bases clipped from V and 9 bases from J, the junction kept 12 bases outside the gene matches. CDR1 and CDR2 (germline): SGHTA, FQGNSA. CDR3 amino acids: CASSPRPGTSGSPEQFF. The CDR3 coding sequence is TGTGCCAGCAGCCCCAGACCCGGGACTAGCGGGAGTCCTGAGCAGTTCTTC.

This clonotype appeared a few times. The J gene is TRBJ2-7, the V gene TRBV7-9, with 10 bases identical to TRBD2. CDR3 length equals 15 residues. With V trimmed by 5 bases and J by 6 bases, 10 bases remained unmatched. The germline V gene has CDR1 SEHNR and CDR2 FQNEAQ (reference sequence). This CDR3 reads CASSDSGRAPIEQYF. CDR3 nucleotide sequence: TGTGCCAGCAGCGACAGCGGGAGGGCCCCGATCGAGCAGTACTTC.

This clonotype occurred many times. The chain uses TRBV7-2 and TRBJ2-5, with 10 bases lining up with TRBD1. The ends lost 1 base at V and 4 bases at J; junction bases unmatched: 6. The CDR3 spans 16 residues. Germline V gene lookup returns CDR1 SGHTA and CDR2 FQGNSA. CDR3 bases: TGTGCCAGCAGCTTAGGGGGACAGGGGCAAGGAGAGACCCAGTACTTC. Translated, it gives CASSLGGQGQGETQYF.

This clonotype was counted a few times. The chain uses TRBV7-2 and TRBJ2-3; TRBD2 is a possible D gene (5 bases). CDR1 is SGHTA and CDR2 is FQGNSA in the germline V gene. Trimming left V 1 base short and J 0 bases short, with 11 bases between. CDR3 length: 16 amino acids. CDR3 nucleotide sequence: TGTGCCAGCAGCTTAGGAGTAGCGTCTAGCACAGATACGCAGTATTTT. It translates to CASSLGVASSTDTQYF.

The table lists this clonotype with a few counts. This sequence joins TRBV4-1 and TRBJ2-1, with 13 bases fitting TRBD2. The germline gives CDR1 MGHRA, CDR2 YSYEKL. V gave up 3 bases and J gave up 7 bases; unmatched junction bases: 9. The CDR3 runs to 17 residues. CDR3 in amino acids: CASSQSPGLAGINEQFF. CDR3 DNA sequence: TGCGCCAGCAGCCAGTCTCCGGGACTAGCGGGGATTAATGAGCAGTTCTTC.

In its sample, this clonotype was seen a few times. The chain links TRBV23-1 to TRBJ2-7; TRBD1 is a possible D gene (5 bases). TRBV23-1 counts as an open reading frame of uncertain function. The CDR3 has 20 residues. The V and J ends lost 1 base and 4 bases respectively, with 29 bases between them. The CDR3 DNA is TGCGCCAGCAGTCAATACAGGTTCGGGCAGTTCCTCTTCAATTCATACGAGCAGTACTTC. This codes for CASSQYRFGQFLFNSYEQYF.

There are many counts of this clonotype. The V and J genes are TRBV7-2 and TRBJ2-2, with D maybe TRBD2 (5 bases). Germline V CDR1 and CDR2: SGHTA, FQGNSA. With 3 bases removed from V and 5 bases from J, the gap between germline ends came to 10 bases. This CDR3 has 14 residues. The CDR3 loop reads CASSLGRGTGELFF. DNA of the CDR3: TGTGCCAGCAGCTTGGGGAGAGGAACCGGGGAGCTGTTTTTT.

The V and J genes are TRBV11-2 and TRBJ1-2; 7 nucleotides align to TRBD1. The CDR3 length is 16 residues. Germline assignment: CDR1 SGHAT and CDR2 FQNNGV. The junction had 10 bases not matched to a gene; V was cut back by 0 bases and J by 6 bases. The CDR3 loop reads CASSLDFGGQINGYTF. In DNA form, the CDR3 reads TGTGCCAGCAGCTTAGATTTTGGGGGACAGATTAATGGCTACACCTTC.

The V and J genes are TRBV18 and TRBJ2-1; D unresolved. This CDR3 comprises 17 residues. Germline CDR1 is KGHSH and CDR2 is LQKENI. V lost 2 bases and J 1 base, leaving 15 bases between the germline ends. CDR3 sequence (DNA): TGTGCCAGCTCACCAACAAAAGCGCAGTTTTCCTACAATGAGCAGTTCTTC. It codes for CASSPTKAQFSYNEQFF.